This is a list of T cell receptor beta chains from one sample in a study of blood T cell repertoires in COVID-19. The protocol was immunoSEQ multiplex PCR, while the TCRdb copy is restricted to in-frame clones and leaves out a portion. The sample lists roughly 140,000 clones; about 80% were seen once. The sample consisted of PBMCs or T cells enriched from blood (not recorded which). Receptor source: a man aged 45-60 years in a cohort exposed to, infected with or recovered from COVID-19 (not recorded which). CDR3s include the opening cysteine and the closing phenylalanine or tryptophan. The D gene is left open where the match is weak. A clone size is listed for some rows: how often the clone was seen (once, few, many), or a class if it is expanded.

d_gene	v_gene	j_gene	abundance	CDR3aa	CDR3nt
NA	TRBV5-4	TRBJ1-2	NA	CASSNGGSAYGYTF	TGTGCCAGCAGTAACGGCGGCTCTGCCTATGGCTACACCTTC
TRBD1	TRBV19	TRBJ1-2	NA	CASTPGTGGKRAANYGYTF	TGTGCCAGTACCCCCGGGACAGGGGGTAAAAGAGCAGCTAACTATGGCTACACCTTC
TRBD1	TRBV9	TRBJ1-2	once	CASTPGQGAVEGYTF	TGTGCCAGCACCCCGGGACAGGGGGCTGTAGAGGGCTACACCTTC
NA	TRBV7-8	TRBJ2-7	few	CASSSGRGTSYEQYF	TGTGCCAGCAGCTCGGGCAGGGGAACCTCCTACGAGCAGTACTTC
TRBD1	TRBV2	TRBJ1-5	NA	CASSERQGGNQPQHF	TGTGCCAGCAGTGAAAGGCAGGGGGGCAATCAGCCCCAGCATTTT
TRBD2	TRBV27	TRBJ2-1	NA	CASSLGLAGYSPEQFF	TGTGCCAGCAGTCTCGGACTAGCGGGGTATAGTCCTGAGCAGTTCTTC
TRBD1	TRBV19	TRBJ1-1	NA	CASSITGVNTEAFF	TGTGCCAGTAGTATCACAGGGGTAAACACTGAAGCTTTCTTT
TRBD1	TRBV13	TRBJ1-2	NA	CASSSSPTGANYGYTF	TGTGCCAGCAGCTCATCGCCGACAGGGGCTAACTATGGCTACACCTTC
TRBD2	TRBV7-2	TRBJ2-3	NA	CASSSSGTLTDTQYF	TGTGCCAGCAGCTCTAGCGGAACGCTCACAGATACGCAGTATTTT
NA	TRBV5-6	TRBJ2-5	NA	CASSVRETQYF	TGTGCCAGCAGTGTCCGGGAGACCCAGTACTTC
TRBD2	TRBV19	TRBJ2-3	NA	CASRGPGLAATDTQYF	TGTGCCAGTAGGGGCCCGGGACTAGCGGCCACAGATACGCAGTATTTT
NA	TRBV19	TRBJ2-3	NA	CASSIPPGTDTQYF	TGTGCCAGTAGTATCCCCCCCGGCACAGATACGCAGTATTTT
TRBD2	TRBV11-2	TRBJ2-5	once	CASSLTSGVETQYF	TGTGCCAGCAGCTTGACTAGCGGGGTTGAGACCCAGTACTTC
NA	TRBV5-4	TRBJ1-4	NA	CASSNRATNEKLFF	TGTGCCAGCAGCAACAGAGCAACTAATGAAAAACTGTTTTTT
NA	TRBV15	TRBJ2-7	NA	CATSRAYGSPSYEQYF	TGTGCCACCAGCAGGGCCTACGGGAGCCCCAGCTACGAGCAGTACTTC
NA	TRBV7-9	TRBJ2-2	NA	CASSLTSPNTGELFF	TGTGCCAGCAGCTTAACTAGCCCGAACACCGGGGAGCTGTTTTTT
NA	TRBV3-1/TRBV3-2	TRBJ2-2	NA	CASSQDLGGSRELFF	TGTGCCAGCAGCCAAGATTTGGGGGGATCCCGGGAGCTGTTTTTT
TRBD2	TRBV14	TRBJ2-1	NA	CASSQEAGGPSVSYNEQFF	TGTGCCAGCAGCCAAGAGGCGGGAGGGCCCTCCGTGTCCTACAATGAGCAGTTCTTC
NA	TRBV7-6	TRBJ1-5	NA	CASSLKERLNQPQHF	TGTGCCAGCAGCTTAAAGGAGCGTCTAAATCAGCCCCAGCATTTT
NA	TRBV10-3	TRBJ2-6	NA	CAISESVGGGGAGANVLTF	TGTGCCATCAGTGAGTCAGTGGGCGGTGGAGGGGCTGGGGCCAACGTCCTGACTTTC
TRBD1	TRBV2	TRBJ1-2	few	CASSVKTGDGYTF	TGTGCCAGCAGTGTGAAAACAGGGGATGGCTACACCTTC
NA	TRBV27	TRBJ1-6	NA	CASSLGGYPYNSPLHF	TGTGCCAGCAGTTTGGGGGGGTACCCCTATAATTCACCCCTCCACTTT
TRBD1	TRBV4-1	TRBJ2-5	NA	CASSREGAVETQYF	TGCGCCAGCAGCCGAGAGGGGGCCGTAGAGACCCAGTACTTC